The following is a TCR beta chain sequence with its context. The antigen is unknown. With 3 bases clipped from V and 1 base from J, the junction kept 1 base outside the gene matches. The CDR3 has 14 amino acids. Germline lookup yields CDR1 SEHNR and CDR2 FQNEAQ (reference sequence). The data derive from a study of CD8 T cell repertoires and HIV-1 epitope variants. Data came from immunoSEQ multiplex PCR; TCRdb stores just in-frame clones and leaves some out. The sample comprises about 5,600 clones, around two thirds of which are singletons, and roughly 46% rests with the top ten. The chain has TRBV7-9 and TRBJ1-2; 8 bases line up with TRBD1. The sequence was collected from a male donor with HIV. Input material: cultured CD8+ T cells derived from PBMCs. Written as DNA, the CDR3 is TGTGCCAGCAGCTTCGGACAGGGTAACTATGGCTACACCTTC. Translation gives CASSFGQGNYGYTF.